These T cell receptor beta chains were read from a single sample in a study of beta chain features in type 1 diabetes. TCRdb's table, derived via immunoSEQ multiplex PCR, lists solely in-frame clones and lacks some. The table shows about 650,000 clones, with around an eighth occurring only once. The specimen was naive CD4+ T cells from blood. All receptors derive from a man aged 30 to 39 with type 1 diabetes. CDR3s include the opening cysteine and the closing phenylalanine or tryptophan. Fields, in order: clone size, V gene, J gene, D gene, CDR3 DNA, CDR3 protein. The D gene is left open where the match is weak. Not every row has a clone size; where given, it reads once, few, many or a size class.

clone size: few; V gene: TRBV2; J gene: TRBJ2-7; D gene: TRBD2; CDR3 DNA: TGTGCCAGCAGATTGAGCGGGGGGCCCTCCGAGCAGTACTTC; CDR3 protein: CASRLSGGPSEQYF
clone size: few; V gene: TRBV9; J gene: TRBJ2-5; D gene: .; CDR3 DNA: TGTGCCACCGGGACATTCCAAGAGACCCAGTACTTC; CDR3 protein: CATGTFQETQYF
clone size: .; V gene: TRBV2; J gene: TRBJ1-5; D gene: TRBD1; CDR3 DNA: TGTGCCAGCAGTGGGACAGGGGGCAGGCAGCCCCAGCATTTT; CDR3 protein: CASSGTGGRQPQHF
clone size: few; V gene: TRBV7-2; J gene: TRBJ1-5; D gene: .; CDR3 DNA: TGTGCCAGCAGCCCCGGCGGGGCCGGGTTCAATCAGCCCCAGCATTTT; CDR3 protein: CASSPGGAGFNQPQHF
clone size: .; V gene: TRBV10-3; J gene: TRBJ1-2; D gene: TRBD1; CDR3 DNA: TGTGCCATCAGTGAGATGGGACAGAACTATGGCTACACCTTC; CDR3 protein: CAISEMGQNYGYTF
clone size: .; V gene: TRBV28; J gene: TRBJ1-5; D gene: .; CDR3 DNA: TGTGCCAGCAGTACAGGTAACCAGGGCCGGTCGCCCCAGCATTTT; CDR3 protein: CASSTGNQGRSPQHF
clone size: few; V gene: TRBV14; J gene: TRBJ2-5; D gene: TRBD2; CDR3 DNA: TGTGCCAGCAGCCAATCACTAGCGGGGGCAGAGACCCAGTACTTC; CDR3 protein: CASSQSLAGAETQYF
clone size: .; V gene: TRBV9; J gene: TRBJ2-5; D gene: .; CDR3 DNA: TGTGCCAGCAGCGCCACTCCGCAGGGCGGAGAGACCCAGTACTTC; CDR3 protein: CASSATPQGGETQYF
clone size: few; V gene: TRBV5-1; J gene: TRBJ2-3; D gene: TRBD2; CDR3 DNA: TGCGCCAGCAGCTTGGCCCCTAGCGGGGGAGCAGATACGCAGTATTTT; CDR3 protein: CASSLAPSGGADTQYF
clone size: .; V gene: TRBV9; J gene: TRBJ1-6; D gene: .; CDR3 DNA: TGTGCCAGCAGCGGGGCCGCGGGGGGATTCAATTCACCCCTCCACTTT; CDR3 protein: CASSGAAGGFNSPLHF
clone size: few; V gene: TRBV5-6; J gene: TRBJ1-2; D gene: .; CDR3 DNA: TGTGCCAGCAGCTTTAATAGAAGGCATGGCTACACCTTC; CDR3 protein: CASSFNRRHGYTF
clone size: few; V gene: TRBV7-2; J gene: TRBJ2-7; D gene: TRBD2; CDR3 DNA: TGTGCCAGCAGCTTAGTGGGTAGCGGGTCCTACGAGCAGTACTTC; CDR3 protein: CASSLVGSGSYEQYF
clone size: few; V gene: TRBV19; J gene: TRBJ2-7; D gene: .; CDR3 DNA: TGTGCCAGTAGTATGGGGTTTTCCTACGAGCAGTACTTC; CDR3 protein: CASSMGFSYEQYF
clone size: few; V gene: TRBV4-2; J gene: TRBJ2-4; D gene: .; CDR3 DNA: TGTGCCAGCAGCCAAGAGATTGGGTCAGGAGCAGCCAAAAACATTCAGTACTTC; CDR3 protein: CASSQEIGSGAAKNIQYF
clone size: .; V gene: TRBV18; J gene: TRBJ2-1; D gene: TRBD2; CDR3 DNA: TGTGCCAGCTCCCCGACTAGCGGGGGGGCATACAATGAGCAGTTCTTC; CDR3 protein: CASSPTSGGAYNEQFF
clone size: few; V gene: TRBV18; J gene: TRBJ2-4; D gene: .; CDR3 DNA: TGTGCCAGCTCACCCCGGGAAGGGAGTGGAGGAAACATTCAGTACTTC; CDR3 protein: CASSPREGSGGNIQYF
clone size: few; V gene: TRBV18; J gene: TRBJ1-2; D gene: .; CDR3 DNA: TGTGCCAGCTCACCACCCGGACCCTACTCCGGTGGCTACACCTTC; CDR3 protein: CASSPPGPYSGGYTF
clone size: once; V gene: TRBV12-5; J gene: TRBJ1-2; D gene: TRBD1; CDR3 DNA: TGTGCTAGTGGGTACAGGGGGATCAGTGGCTACACCTTC; CDR3 protein: CASGYRGISGYTF
clone size: .; V gene: TRBV7-9; J gene: TRBJ1-1; D gene: TRBD1; CDR3 DNA: TGTGCCAGCAGCCAAGATCCGGGACAGAAAAACACTGAAGCTTTCTTT; CDR3 protein: CASSQDPGQKNTEAFF
clone size: few; V gene: TRBV7-2; J gene: TRBJ2-7; D gene: .; CDR3 DNA: TGTGCCAGCAGCCCCCTAGGTAGCTCCTACGAGCAGTACTTC; CDR3 protein: CASSPLGSSYEQYF
clone size: few; V gene: TRBV30; J gene: TRBJ2-3; D gene: .; CDR3 DNA: TGTGCCTGGAGTGTGGTAAGGGGAGCAGATACGCAGTATTTT; CDR3 protein: CAWSVVRGADTQYF